One and the same sample provided the 24 T cell receptor beta chains below, sequenced in a study of CD8+ T cells in alopecia areata. RNA, once extracted, was reverse transcribed into cDNA for use as the sequencing template. Profiling relied on immunoSEQ multiplex PCR, and the TCRdb table lists in-frame clones only, not all of them. In the table there are hundreds of thousands of clones, 50% to 60% of which are singletons. The sample here was CD4+ T cells sorted from blood, taken at week 0. All receptors come from a human donor with alopecia areata.

Remarks on this clone: A read error may produce the germline difference seen at one junction end. V gene TRBV7-7 combines with J gene TRBJ2-1; D tentatively reads TRBD1 or TRBD2 (6 bases each). The CDR3 contains 15 residues. Germline V lookup: CDR1 SSHAT, CDR2 FNYEAQ (reference sequence). The CDR3 DNA is TGTGCTAGCAGCTTAGGGGGGCCGCCTCCCAATGAGCAGTTCTTC. Protein sequence: CASSLGGPPPNEQFF.

The chain couples TRBV4-1 to TRBJ1-2; D gene uncertain. This CDR3 comprises 15 residues. Germline loops: CDR1 MGHRA, CDR2 YSYEKL. V was cut by 1 base and J by 4 bases, with 13 bases left in between. The CDR3 nucleotides are TGCGCCAGCAGCCAAGGCCCTGGAGACCTCTATGGCTACACCTTC. It translates to CASSQGPGDLYGYTF.

The chain links TRBV7-9 to TRBJ2-5; no reliable D call. In germline, CDR1 is SEHNR, CDR2 FQNEAQ (reference sequence). The CDR3 runs 14 residues. V was pared by 2 bases and J by 4 bases, with 11 bases between. The DNA for the CDR3 is TGTGCCAGCAGCTTATCGTCCGGGTTAGAGACCCAGTACTTC. It yields the protein CASSLSSGLETQYF.

This clone was counted at least ten times. The V and J genes are TRBV30 and TRBJ2-1; D might be TRBD1 or TRBD2, each matching 5 bases. Germline lookup yields CDR1 GTSNPN and CDR2 SVGIG (reference sequence). The CDR3 spans 14 residues. CDR3 coding DNA: TGTGAGACCGCCCCGGGGCAAGCCTACAATGAGCAGTTCTTC. Its protein product is CETAPGQAYNEQFF.

The gene calls are TRBV4-1 and TRBJ2-1; D possibly corresponds to TRBD2 (5 bases). This CDR3 is 13 amino acids long. Trimming removed 1 base at V and 9 bases at J, with 10 bases between. Germline V gene data show CDR1 as MGHRA and CDR2 as YSYEKL. CDR3 region: CASSQVSEGEQFF. DNA of the CDR3: TGCGCCAGCAGCCAAGTCTCAGAGGGTGAGCAGTTCTTC.

The chain links TRBV14 to TRBJ2-5; D is ambiguous. The germline CDR1 and CDR2 sequences are SGHDN and FVKESK. The CDR3 sequence is 11 residues long. V was pared by 3 bases and J by 10 bases, with 9 bases between. The CDR3 DNA sequence: TGTGCCAGCAGCCACGTATGGTACCAGTACTTC. It codes for CASSHVWYQYF.

The rearrangement uses TRBV5-6 and TRBJ1-6; possibly TRBD1 for D (6 bases). This CDR3 contains 16 residues. Trimming took off 6 bases at V and 0 bases at J, with 13 bases between the two ends. Germline V gene lookup returns CDR1 SGHDT and CDR2 YYEEEE. CDR3 protein: CASTWTASSYNSPLHF. In DNA form, the CDR3 reads TGTGCCAGCACCTGGACAGCGAGCTCCTATAATTCACCCCTCCACTTT.

This clone has a count of ten or more. The V gene is TRBV19, the J gene TRBJ2-6; no firm D call. Germline V gene data show CDR1 as LNHDA and CDR2 as SQIVND (reference sequence). Trimming cost V 8 bases and J 0 bases, with 14 bases left between them. The CDR3 consists of 16 residues. The CDR3 sequence: CASRRGRTSGANVLTF. The CDR3 nucleotides are TGTGCCAGTCGCCGAGGACGGACCTCTGGGGCCAACGTCCTGACTTTC.

The chain recombines TRBV19 with TRBJ1-1; 9 nucleotides agree with TRBD1. The CDR3 loop spans 15 amino acids. Germline lookup yields CDR1 LNHDA and CDR2 SQIVND (reference sequence). The junction had 7 bases not matched to a gene; V was cut back by 5 bases and J by 3 bases. As DNA, the CDR3 is TGTGCCAGTAGTGCGGGACAGGGAAGGTACACTGAAGCTTTCTTT. As protein: CASSAGQGRYTEAFF.

This chain joins TRBV6-1 and TRBJ1-2, with 7 bases matching TRBD1. With 6 bases clipped from V and 4 bases from J, the junction kept 8 bases outside the gene matches. The germline gives CDR1 MNHNS, CDR2 SASEGT. The CDR3 runs to 14 residues. The CDR3 DNA sequence: TGTGCCAGCAGCCCGACAGGGAAAAGCTATGGCTACACCTTC. It translates to CASSPTGKSYGYTF.

This chain links TRBV5-1 with TRBJ2-1; 7 bases map to TRBD1. CDR1 is SGHRS, CDR2 YFSETQ, per germline. V was clipped by 4 bases and J by 2 bases; unmatched bases: 6. The CDR3 is made up of 15 amino acids. For the CDR3, the DNA is TGCGCCAGCAGCACGCGACAGGGTACCTACAATGAGCAGTTCTTC. It is translated as CASSTRQGTYNEQFF.

This sequence joins TRBV29-1 and TRBJ1-2, with D hard to call. Trimming removed 4 bases from V and 8 bases from J, with 17 bases in between. Germline V CDR1 and CDR2: SQVTM, ANQGSEA. This CDR3 comprises 13 residues. The DNA of the CDR3 is TGCAGCGTTGCGGGCCTCCTTAGGAGGGGCTACACCTTC. It specifies CSVAGLLRRGYTF.

The CDR3 sequence: CAWSRIGSYEQYF. In nucleotides, the CDR3 is TGTGCCTGGAGTCGTATTGGCTCCTACGAGCAGTACTTC. The chain uses TRBV30 and TRBJ2-7; D uncertain. Germline CDR1 and CDR2: GTSNPN and SVGIG (reference sequence). This CDR3 comprises 13 residues. V lost 2 bases and J lost 0, with 8 bases in between.

V gene TRBV19 combines with J gene TRBJ1-1; D gene unclear. V was clipped by 7 bases and J by 7 bases, with 16 bases between them. The CDR3 length is 13 residues. CDR1 LNHDA and CDR2 SQIVND come from the germline V gene (reference sequence). The CDR3 DNA reads TGTGCCAGTACCCGGACGGGCATTGTTGAAGCTTTCTTT. Encoded protein: CASTRTGIVEAFF.

The chain carries TRBV29-1 and TRBJ2-1, with D tentatively TRBD2 (6 bases). From germline, CDR1 is SQVTM and CDR2 ANQGSEA. CDR3 length equals 11 residues. The CDR3 region is CSLRGSNEQFF. The CDR3 coding sequence is TGCAGTCTCCGGGGGTCCAATGAGCAGTTCTTC.

For this clone: At one boundary the junction diverges from the germline segment, which might be a read error. The chain recombines TRBV7-7 with TRBJ2-5; TRBD1 might be the D (5 bases). Germline loops: CDR1 SSHAT, CDR2 FNYEAQ (reference sequence). The CDR3 extends over 13 amino acids. CDR3 nucleotides: TGTGCTAGCAGGGCCGACAACCAAGAGACCCAGTACTTC. This codes for CASRADNQETQYF.

The chain has TRBV14 and TRBJ1-2, with D maybe TRBD1 (5 bases). Per germline, CDR1 SGHDN and CDR2 FVKESK. The length of the CDR3 is 16 residues. Trimming removed 2 bases at V and 3 bases at J, with 16 bases between. CDR3: CASSQNPQGGDYGYTF. The CDR3 DNA sequence: TGTGCCAGCAGCCAAAACCCCCAGGGAGGGGACTATGGCTACACCTTC.

V gene TRBV30 combines with J gene TRBJ1-2; no clear D. This CDR3 spans 12 amino acids. V gave up 2 bases and J gave up 8 bases, with 12 bases separating them. The germline gives CDR1 GTSNPN, CDR2 SVGIG (reference sequence). The CDR3 region is CAWSTAVGGYTF. In DNA form, the CDR3 reads TGTGCCTGGAGTACGGCAGTGGGCGGCTACACCTTC.

The V gene is TRBV14, the J gene TRBJ1-6; D ambiguous. Germline V lookup: CDR1 SGHDN, CDR2 FVKESK. This CDR3 is 14 amino acids long. V lost 4 bases and J 7 bases, leaving 11 bases between the germline ends. The CDR3 nucleotides are TGTGCCAGCAGCCCAATCGCAGGCAATTCACCCCTCCACTTT. Translated: CASSPIAGNSPLHF.

The CDR3 nucleotides are TGTGCCAGCAGCTCATCTGGGGACAGGAACTTGGAGCAGTACTTC. It translates to CASSSSGDRNLEQYF. J is TRBJ2-7 and V is TRBV11-2; TRBD1 matches 8 bases. CDR1 and CDR2 (germline): SGHAT, FQNNGV. With 4 bases clipped from V and 7 bases from J, the junction kept 12 bases outside the gene matches. The CDR3 is 15 amino acids.

V usage is TRBV18 and J usage is TRBJ2-7, with D possibly being TRBD1 or TRBD2 (5 bases each). CDR3 length equals 13 residues. Germline loops: CDR1 KGHSH, CDR2 LQKENI. V was clipped by 3 bases and J by 2 bases, with 8 bases between them. CDR3 DNA: TGTGCCAGCTCACCTGGGGACGCCTACGAGCAGTACTTC. This codes for CASSPGDAYEQYF.

The gene calls are TRBV30 and TRBJ2-3, with D possibly TRBD2 on 5 matching bases. Trimming cost V 2 bases and J 3 bases, with 12 bases left between them. The CDR3 sequence is 14 residues long. The germline gives CDR1 GTSNPN, CDR2 SVGIG (reference sequence). CDR3 in DNA: TGTGCCTGGAGTTCTGGGAGCAAGACAGATACGCAGTATTTT. This sequence encodes CAWSSGSKTDTQYF.

The genes are TRBV2 and TRBJ2-2; D not resolved. In germline, CDR1 is SNHLY, CDR2 FYNNEI. The CDR3 is 15 amino acids. V lost 4 bases to trimming and J lost 0 bases, with 9 bases between them. This CDR3 reads CASSGWQSNTGELFF. The CDR3 bases are TGTGCCAGCAGTGGCTGGCAATCGAACACCGGGGAGCTGTTTTTT.

The sample holds a few counts of this clone. V usage is TRBV29-1 and J usage is TRBJ2-1; tentative D call: TRBD1 (5 bases). CDR1 is SQVTM and CDR2 is ANQGSEA in the germline V gene. Trimming took 1 base from V and 5 from J, leaving 18 bases between them. The CDR3 runs to 16 residues. The CDR3 sequence is CSVEGVVQGRNNEQFF. The DNA for the CDR3 is TGCAGCGTTGAAGGGGTGGTGCAGGGTAGGAACAATGAGCAGTTCTTC.